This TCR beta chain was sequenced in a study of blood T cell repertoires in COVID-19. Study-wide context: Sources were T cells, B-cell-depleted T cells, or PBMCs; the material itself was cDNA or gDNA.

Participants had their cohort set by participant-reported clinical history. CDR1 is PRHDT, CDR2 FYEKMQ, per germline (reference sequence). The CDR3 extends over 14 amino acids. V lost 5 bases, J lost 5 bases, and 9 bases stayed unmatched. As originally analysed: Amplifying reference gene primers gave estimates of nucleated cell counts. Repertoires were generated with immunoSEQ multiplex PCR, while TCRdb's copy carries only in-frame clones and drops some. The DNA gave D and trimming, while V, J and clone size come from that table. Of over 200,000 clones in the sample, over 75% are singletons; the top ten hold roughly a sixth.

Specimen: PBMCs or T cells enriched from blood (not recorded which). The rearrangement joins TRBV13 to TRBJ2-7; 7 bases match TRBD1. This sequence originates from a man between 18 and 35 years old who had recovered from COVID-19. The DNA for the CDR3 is TGTGCCAGCAGCCCCCCGGGACAGTACCACGAGCAGTACTTC. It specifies CASSPPGQYHEQYF.